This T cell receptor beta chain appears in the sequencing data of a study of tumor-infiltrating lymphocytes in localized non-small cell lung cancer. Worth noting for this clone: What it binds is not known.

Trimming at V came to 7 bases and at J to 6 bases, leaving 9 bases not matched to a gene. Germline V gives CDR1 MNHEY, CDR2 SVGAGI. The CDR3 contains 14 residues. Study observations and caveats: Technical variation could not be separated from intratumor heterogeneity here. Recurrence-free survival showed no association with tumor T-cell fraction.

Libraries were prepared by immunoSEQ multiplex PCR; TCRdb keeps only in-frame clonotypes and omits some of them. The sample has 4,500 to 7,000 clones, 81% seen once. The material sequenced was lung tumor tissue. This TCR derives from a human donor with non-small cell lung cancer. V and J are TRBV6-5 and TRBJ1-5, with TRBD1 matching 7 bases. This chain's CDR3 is CASNRRQGSQPQHF. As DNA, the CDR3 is TGTGCCAGCAACCGCCGACAGGGATCTCAGCCCCAGCATTTT.